This record covers a single TCR beta chain. This clonotype showed up just a few times. There is no known antigen for this receptor. No base quality information exists; no much larger clone differs at one position. The CDR3 spans 12 residues, from the cysteine through the phenylalanine. Left in the record is the CDR3 DNA by itself, 36 bases read in frame from the first base. V is cut by 6 bases and J by 4 bases, and the space between the germline ends is 11 bases. The germline V gene encodes CDR1 SQVTM and CDR2 ANQGSEA. The data stem from a study of blood T cells in healthy people across ages (dated by TCRdb to between 2015 and 2016). Regarding the complete study: Template switching captured roughly one uniquely barcoded TCR beta cDNA molecule per two T cells in model experiments. Using deep sequencing normalized with unique cDNA molecular identifiers, the study measured how TCR beta repertoire diversity changes with age. Donors were grouped into four age groups: young (average 16 years), middle-aged (over 35), aged (roughly 67) and long-lived (82). Using the same blood draw, the study looked at two additional independent replicas of 1 million unique cDNA reads for two donors, one aged 18 to 30 and the other aged 80 or older.

General study outcomes and caveats: Estimates of total diversity based on one million sequenced T cells were considered lower bounds and underestimates. Conclusive comparison of naive and antigen-experienced compartments was prevented by the profiling of bulk unsorted PBMCs. A strong correlation was found between observed TCR beta diversity and the percentage of naive T cells measured by flow cytometry. Because the CMV infection status of the donors was unknown, age-related changes in expanded clonotypes may potentially have been confounded. Compared with the aged group, the long-lived group had more naive CD4+ T cells, fewer expanded clones and increased TCR diversity, a pattern suggesting age selection. Observed TCR beta diversity per million T cells fell roughly linearly with age, and a significant reduction was already apparent by age roughly 40.

The protocol used for the library was 5' RACE. Instrument used: Illumina HiSeq 2500. A second roughly 6 to 12 cycle PCR used a sample-barcoded 5' primer and a J-beta primer mix. Each TCR beta cDNA molecule received a unique molecular identifier from a template-switch 5' adaptor carrying 12 random nucleotides. At least 2.5 million CDR3-containing paired-end reads were obtained from each sample. All of the RNA was converted into first-strand cDNA using the Mint cDNA synthesis kit, with a TRBC-specific oligonucleotide serving as the primer. After uracil-DNA glycosylase treatment, a first 18-cycle PCR used universal primers M1SS and BC2_uni_R on all cDNA. As for the authors' bioinformatics: Normalization of each sample was performed by random selection of 1 million high-quality reads, each carrying a distinct molecular identifier. Instead of being binned into consensus sequences, reads that shared molecular identifiers were thrown out. MiTCR, run with a Q25 quality threshold and the strictest error-elimination algorithm, handled CDR3 identification, clonotype clustering and error correction. Lower-bound total TCR beta diversity was estimated with a nonparametric unseen species model using Euler transformation. The public sequencing data were trimmed at Q25 with fastp and processed into clonotypes with MiXCR by TCRdb, which kept only in-frame beta chains. Every distinct CDR3 protein forms one entry, paired with its most common genes and DNA. What appears here as the V and J calls and clone size reflects TCRdb's work, not the paper's. The sample table shows 800,000 to 1,300,000 distinct CDR3 sequences, and about 25% are seen once. The biggest ten clones account for around 0.75% of the sample.

Donors were around 37 systemically healthy Caucasian individuals from Russia aged about 6 to 100 years. Each donor gave 8 to 10 milliliters of peripheral blood, drawn into EDTA-treated Vacutainer tubes. PBMCs were isolated by Ficoll-Paque density-gradient centrifugation, with at least 6 million obtained per sample. Trizol reagent was used to extract total RNA from PBMCs, with at least 6 micrograms per sample. The percentages of naive CD45RAhigh/CD27high T cells were determined by flow cytometry on a PBMC aliquot from every donor. This sample also belongs to another study, concerning T cells of mothers and their children. The second study's paper adds: Nine systemically healthy Caucasian individuals served as donors, namely three mothers together with their six children. cDNA synthesis consumed the entire amount of extracted RNA, loaded at about 1.6 ug RNA in each 15 ul reaction. In the second PCR, sample barcodes and 2-4 random nucleotides were introduced via the M1S primer. Over 9.5 million TCR beta CDR3 reads were obtained for each mother, and approximately 3 million reads were obtained for each child. In both related and unrelated pairs, thymic selection shapes the output of TCR recombination in a similar way, with inherited differences having only a minor effect. Normalized repertoire overlap was always found to be slightly, but never significantly, higher in related mother-child pairs than in unrelated mother-child pairs. No persistent microchimeric T cell clones were detected, at a sensitivity of roughly 96 clones per million clonotypes. To look for features that set related mother-child pairs apart from unrelated individuals, the researchers ran deep NGS to compare the TCR beta repertoires of mothers and children. The mean age was roughly 44 +/- 4 years for the mothers and approximately 11 +/- 4 years for the children. After adapter ligation was performed with NEBNext reagents, the libraries were sequenced on an Illumina HiSeq 2000 with 100+100 nt paired-end reads. To prevent cross-contamination, the mother and child libraries were prepared a month apart and were sequenced in separate runs. For each donor, between roughly 500,000 and 2,300,000 distinct TCR beta clonotypes were identified. Naive TCR beta clonotypes were estimated from low-frequency clonotypes matched to each donor's FACS-determined naive share, without sorting.

This receptor was taken from a girl aged 2-10 years in good health. Specimen: blood. The V and J segments used are TRBV29-1 and TRBJ2-3; confidence is insufficient to name the D gene. The DNA reads as follows: TGCAGCGTCTTACCGCGGCCAGATACGCAGTATTTT. It codes for CSVLPRPDTQYF.